These 2 T cell receptor beta chains were all obtained from the same sample, sequenced in a study of blood T cell repertoires in COVID-19. Only in-frame clones appear in the TCRdb table, and some are missing; sequencing was by immunoSEQ multiplex PCR. This sample has roughly 180,000 clones; around 86% occur once, and the top ten carry under 3%. The sample was peripheral blood. The source of these receptors is a woman aged 25 to 45 with active or convalescent COVID-19.

The CDR3 DNA is TGCGCCAGCAGCTTGGATGGGGGGACTGAAGCTTTCTTT. It translates to CASSLDGGTEAFF. The chain combines TRBV5-1 with TRBJ1-1; perhaps TRBD1 as D (5 bases). The length of the CDR3 is 13 residues. CDR1 and CDR2 from the germline V gene are SGHRS and YFSETQ. V gave up 0 bases and J gave up 5 bases, with 8 bases separating them.

The chain is built from TRBV30 and TRBJ1-4, with D hard to call. There are 11 residues in the CDR3. V gave up 0 bases and J gave up 7 bases, with 3 bases separating them. CDR1 is GTSNPN, CDR2 SVGIG, per germline (reference sequence). CDR3 residues: CAWSVAEKLFF. CDR3 coding DNA: TGTGCCTGGAGTGTAGCTGAAAAACTGTTTTTT.